The 10 T cell receptor beta chains below come from one sample, sequenced in a study of blood T cell repertoires in COVID-19. TCRdb's table, derived via immunoSEQ multiplex PCR, lists solely in-frame clones and lacks some. The sample has 450,000 to 500,000 clones; 87% are singletons. Material for sequencing was PBMCs or T cells enriched from blood (not recorded which). Source of these receptors: a woman in her late teens or twenties who had recovered from COVID-19.

With regard to this clone: The same CDR3 can be traced to other DNA sequences in this sample. The chain employs TRBV5-1 and TRBJ1-1, with no clear D. The length of the CDR3 is 14 residues. Germline-derived CDR1 and CDR2 are SGHRS and YFSETQ. Trimming removed 0 bases at V and 5 bases at J, with 11 bases between. The CDR3: CASSLEGGETEAFF. The CDR3, as DNA: TGCGCCAGCAGCTTGGAGGGCGGGGAAACTGAAGCTTTCTTT.

The V gene is TRBV5-1, the J gene TRBJ2-3, with TRBD1 identical over 8 bases. Germline lookup yields CDR1 SGHRS and CDR2 YFSETQ. This CDR3 has 14 amino acids. The trim removed 3 bases at V and 4 bases at J, leaving 4 bases unmatched. CDR3 sequence (DNA): TGCGCCAGCAGCTCCAGGACAGGGCCAGATACGCAGTATTTT. Protein: CASSSRTGPDTQYF.

This chain connects TRBV19 to TRBJ2-1; D is perhaps TRBD1 (6 bases). This CDR3 has 13 residues. Germline V gives CDR1 LNHDA, CDR2 SQIVND (reference sequence). Deletions cut 1 base from V and 5 bases from J, with 6 bases between. DNA of the CDR3: TGTGCCAGTAGTATAGGGGACAACAATGAGCAGTTCTTC. Protein sequence: CASSIGDNNEQFF. Filled out from reference TRBV19 and TRBJ2-1, the complete variable domain reads DGGITQSPKYLFRKEGQNVTLSCEQNLNHDAMYWYRQDPGQGLRLIYYSQIVNDFQKGDIAEGYSVSREKKESFPLTVTSAQKNPTAFYLCASSIGDNNEQFFGPGTRLTVL.

The chain carries TRBV5-8 and TRBJ1-6; TRBD1 is a possible D gene (5 bases). Germline lookup yields CDR1 SGHTS and CDR2 YDEGEE. The CDR3 consists of 14 residues. Between the trimmed V and J ends, which lost 5 bases and 10 bases, there was a span of 16 bases. Here the CDR3 reads CASSTWTIQSPLHF. The CDR3, as DNA: TGTGCCAGCAGTACATGGACAATCCAATCACCCCTCCACTTT.

DNA of the CDR3: TGCGCCAGCAGCTTGCTGGCGGGGGGGACACCAGATACGCAGTATTTT. It is translated as CASSLLAGGTPDTQYF. V and J are TRBV5-1 and TRBJ2-3; TRBD2 matches at 9 bases. Germline lookup yields CDR1 SGHRS and CDR2 YFSETQ. The CDR3 has 16 residues. V lost 1 base and J lost 4; bases outside the gene matches: 7.

The J gene is TRBJ1-2, the V gene TRBV19, with 10 bases fitting TRBD1. Germline V gene lookup returns CDR1 LNHDA and CDR2 SQIVND (reference sequence). This CDR3 region has 20 residues. V lost 3 bases, J lost 1 base, and 17 bases stayed unmatched. The CDR3 DNA sequence: TGTGCCAGTAGTATCACCCCCGGACAGGGGGTTTACTACCTTAACTATGGCTACACCTTC. Its translation is CASSITPGQGVYYLNYGYTF.

The chain employs TRBV9 and TRBJ2-1; the D gene is possibly TRBD1 (6 bases). Looked up from germline, CDR1 is SGDLS and CDR2 is YYNGEE. V lost 4 bases, J lost 5 bases, and 13 bases lay in between. The CDR3 covers 14 residues. The CDR3 region has the DNA TGTGCCAGCAGCCCCTACAGGGCGAACAATGAGCAGTTCTTC. This gives the protein CASSPYRANNEQFF.

V gene TRBV28 combines with J gene TRBJ1-2; perhaps TRBD1 as D (5 bases). Trimming removed 5 bases at V and 4 bases at J, with 14 bases between. Per germline, CDR1 MDHEN and CDR2 SYDVKM. The CDR3 runs to 14 residues. The CDR3 bases are TGTGCCAGCAGTGCAACTCAGGGTCCCTATGGCTACACCTTC. The encoded protein is CASSATQGPYGYTF.

This CDR3 reads CASSLIALTGEQYF. Here the CDR3 DNA reads TGTGCCAGCAGCTTAATTGCCCTCACCGGCGAGCAGTACTTC. This chain links TRBV7-9 with TRBJ2-7; no clear D gene. The CDR3 covers 14 residues. Germline values: CDR1 SEHNR, CDR2 FQNEAQ (reference sequence). Trimming stripped 2 bases from V and 6 bases from J, with 14 bases between.

The chain carries TRBV5-1 and TRBJ2-2; D might be TRBD1 (5 bases). The V gene's germline CDR1 is SGHRS and CDR2 YFSETQ. The CDR3 is 15 residues long. The V gene lost 2 bases and the J gene lost 3 bases, with 11 bases spanning the gap. CDR3 coding DNA: TGCGCCAGCAGCTTAGGGGTGGGCGACACCGGGGAGCTGTTTTTT. Its protein product is CASSLGVGDTGELFF.